This T cell receptor (beta chain) was recorded in a study of cytomegalovirus exposure and HLA in healthy donors. The protocol was immunoSEQ multiplex PCR, while the TCRdb copy is restricted to in-frame clones and leaves out a portion. This sample yields 180,000 or so clones, of which approximately 80% are seen a single time; 13% belongs to the top ten. The CDR3 spans 17 residues. Trimming at V came to 2 bases and at J to 2 bases, leaving 8 bases not matched to a gene. Germline V gene data show CDR1 as MNHEY and CDR2 as SMNVEV (reference sequence). The TCR sequence derives from a woman in her twenties or thirties in good health and CMV-seropositive. The chain is built from TRBV27 and TRBJ2-1; 8 bases are a match to TRBD2. The specimen was PBMCs. As DNA, the CDR3 is TGTGCCAGCAGTTTAAGGGGACTAGTTGGCCCCTACAATGAGCAGTTCTTC. The encoded protein is CASSLRGLVGPYNEQFF.